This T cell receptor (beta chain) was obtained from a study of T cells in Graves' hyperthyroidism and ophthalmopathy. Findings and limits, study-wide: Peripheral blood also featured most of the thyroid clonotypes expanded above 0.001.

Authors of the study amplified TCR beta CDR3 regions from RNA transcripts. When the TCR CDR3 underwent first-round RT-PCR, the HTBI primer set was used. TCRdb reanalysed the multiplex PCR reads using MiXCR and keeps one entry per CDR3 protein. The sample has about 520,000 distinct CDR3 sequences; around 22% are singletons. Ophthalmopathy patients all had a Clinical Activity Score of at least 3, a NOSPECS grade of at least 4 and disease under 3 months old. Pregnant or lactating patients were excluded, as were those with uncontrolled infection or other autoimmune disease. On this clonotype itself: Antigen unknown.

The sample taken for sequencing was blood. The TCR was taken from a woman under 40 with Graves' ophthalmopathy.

The DNA of the CDR3 is TGTGCCAGCAGTCCCAGTATGGGCAATCAGCCCCAGCATTTT. Translating gives CASSPSMGNQPQHF. The chain joins TRBV28 to TRBJ1-5; D uncertain. With 5 bases removed from V and 2 bases from J, the gap between germline ends came to 10 bases. CDR1 is MDHEN and CDR2 is SYDVKM in the germline V gene. The CDR3 length is 14 residues.